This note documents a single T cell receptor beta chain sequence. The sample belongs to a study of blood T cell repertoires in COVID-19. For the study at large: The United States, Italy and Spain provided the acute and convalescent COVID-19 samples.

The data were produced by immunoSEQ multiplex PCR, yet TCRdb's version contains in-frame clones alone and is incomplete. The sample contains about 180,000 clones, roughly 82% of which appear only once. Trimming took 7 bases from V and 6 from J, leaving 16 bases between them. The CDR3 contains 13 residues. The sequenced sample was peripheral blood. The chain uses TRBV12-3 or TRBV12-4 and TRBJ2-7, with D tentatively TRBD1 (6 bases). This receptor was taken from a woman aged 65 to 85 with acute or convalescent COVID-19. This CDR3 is CASTTQGSREQYF. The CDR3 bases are TGTGCCAGCACCACTCAGGGGAGCCGCGAGCAGTACTTC.